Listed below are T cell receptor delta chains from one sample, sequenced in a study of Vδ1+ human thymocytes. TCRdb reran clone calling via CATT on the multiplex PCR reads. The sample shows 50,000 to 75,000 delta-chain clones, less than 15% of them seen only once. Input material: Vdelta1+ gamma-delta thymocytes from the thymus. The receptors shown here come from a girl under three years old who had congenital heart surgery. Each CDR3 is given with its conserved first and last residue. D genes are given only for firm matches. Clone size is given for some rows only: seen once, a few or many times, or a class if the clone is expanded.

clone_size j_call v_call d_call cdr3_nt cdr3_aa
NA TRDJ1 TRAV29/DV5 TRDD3 TGTGCAGCAAGCTCCTTGTTACCATCAGTACTGGGGGAACCCTACACCGATAAACTCATCTTT CAASSLLPSVLGEPYTDKLIF
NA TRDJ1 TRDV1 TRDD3 TGTGCTCTTGGACTGGGGGACTCCTACACCGATAAACTCATCTTT CALGLGDSYTDKLIF
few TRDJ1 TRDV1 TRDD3 TGTGCTCTTGGGGAATGGGTAGGAGTCCAACCGTCGGGGGGATGGGCCCCGTACACCGATAAACTCATCTTT CALGEWVGVQPSGGWAPYTDKLIF
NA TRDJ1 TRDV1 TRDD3 TGTGCTCTTGGGGAACTTTATGGGGGGATCGACACCGATAAACTCATCTTT CALGELYGGIDTDKLIF
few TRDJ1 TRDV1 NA TGTGCTCTTGGGGAATCCCCAAAACGATTCCTACCGGGGGATATAACCGATAAACTCATCTTT CALGESPKRFLPGDITDKLIF
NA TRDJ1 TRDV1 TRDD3 TGTGCTCTTGGGGAATTTACTACAGGCCCGGATACGACCGATAAACTCATCTTT CALGEFTTGPDTTDKLIF
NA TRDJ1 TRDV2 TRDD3 TGTGCCTGTGACACCGGGGAGGAATTGGGGGATACGGTATCCACCGATAAACTCATCTTT CACDTGEELGDTVSTDKLIF
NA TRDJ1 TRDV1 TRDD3 TGTGCTCTTGGGGTCCCCGTTCCTAAAAATTCCCTGGGGGATGTCACCGATAAACTCATCTTT CALGVPVPKNSLGDVTDKLIF
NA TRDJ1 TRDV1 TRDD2 TGTGCTCTTGGGGCCCCGGCCCTACCTTCCTACGTGGCCACCGATAAACTCATCTTT CALGAPALPSYVATDKLIF
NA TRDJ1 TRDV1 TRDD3 TGTGCTCTTGGGGAACCCCGTGTTTGGGGGAGGTACACCGATAAACTCATCTTT CALGEPRVWGRYTDKLIF
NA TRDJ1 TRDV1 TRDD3 TGTGCTCTTGGGGCCTGCGTTCCTGGGGGATACCGCACCGATAAACTCATCTTT CALGACVPGGYRTDKLIF
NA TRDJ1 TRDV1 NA TGTGCTCTTGGGGAACCCACCTTTCCCCGGGGGCCCAACACCGATAAACTCATCTTT CALGEPTFPRGPNTDKLIF
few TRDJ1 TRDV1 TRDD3 TGTGCTCTGCTTCGTTCGGCTGGGGGAATGTACACCGATAAACTCATCTTT CALLRSAGGMYTDKLIF
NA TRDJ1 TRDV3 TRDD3 TGTGCCTTCTACCTACCTTCCTACGTTTTTACTGGGGGATACACGACAAAACTCATCTTT CAFYLPSYVFTGGYTTKLIF
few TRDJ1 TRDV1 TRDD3 TGTGCTCTTGGGGGAGACTGGGGGAGACGAGGAGGCGATAAACTCATCTTT CALGGDWGRRGGDKLIF
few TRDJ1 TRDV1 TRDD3 TGTGCTCTTGGGGAAGGGTCCCTTAGCTGGGGGATACGTCTGGGCACCGATAAACTCATCTTT CALGEGSLSWGIRLGTDKLIF
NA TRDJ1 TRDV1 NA TGTGCTCTTGGGTCTCCTACGAAGAAAATGTGGGGGACCTTGCCCGATAAACTCATCTTT CALGSPTKKMWGTLPDKLIF
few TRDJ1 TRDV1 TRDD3 TGTGCTCTTGGGGCCTGTCCTACGCGGGGGGATACGCACACCGATAAACTCATCTTT CALGACPTRGDTHTDKLIF
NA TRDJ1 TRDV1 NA TGTGCTCTTGGGAAACCTCCTAGTCCTTTTTGCAACGATAAACTCATCTTT CALGKPPSPFCNDKLIF
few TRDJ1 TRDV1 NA TGTGCTCTTGGGGAACAAGCTATCATACATGGAGGGTACACCGATAAACTCATCTTT CALGEQAIIHGGYTDKLIF
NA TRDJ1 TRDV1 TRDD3 TGTGCTCTTGGGGACCGAAGCCCACTATGGGAGGGGGATAACACCGATAAACTCATCTTT CALGDRSPLWEGDNTDKLIF
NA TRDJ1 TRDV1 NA TGTGCTCTTGGGGGAGTACCACCTTCCCCGAGGGGGGCTCCCACCCATAAACTCATCTTT CALGGVPPSPRGAPTHKLIF
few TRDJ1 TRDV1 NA TGTGCTCTTGGGGAATGTCCCAACTACGAAGGGGACCTGAGCTCCGATAAACTCATCTTT CALGECPNYEGDLSSDKLIF
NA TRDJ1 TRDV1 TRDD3 TGTGCTCTTGTTCCTTTTTACTGGGGGAAACAAACAGGTACCGATAAACTCATCTTT CALVPFYWGKQTGTDKLIF
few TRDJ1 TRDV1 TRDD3 TGTGCTCTTGGGGAATCGTTTTTCCTACCGGGGGATACGGGGGACACCGATAAACTCATCTTT CALGESFFLPGDTGDTDKLIF
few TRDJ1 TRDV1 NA TGTGCTCTTGGGGAATCTCTTCCGGACTTCCCCTCTTTTCGTCGGTCCGATAAACTCATCTTT CALGESLPDFPSFRRSDKLIF
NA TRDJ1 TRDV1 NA TGTGCTCTTGGGGAACTAAAGCCCCCCTCGTCAGGCCCCGATAAACTCATCTTT CALGELKPPSSGPDKLIF
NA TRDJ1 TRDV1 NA TGTGCTCTTGGGGAGGGGTTCCTACCCTCTGGGGGACCTTACACTGATAAACTCATCTTT CALGEGFLPSGGPYTDKLIF
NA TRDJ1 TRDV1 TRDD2 TGTGCTCTTGGGGACCCCTTCCTGGCCGGCCCCAAACTCATCTTT CALGDPFLAGPKLIF
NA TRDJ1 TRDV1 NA TGTGCTCTTGGGGAACTGGGTCAAGGAGGACCTCCTTACACCGATAAACTCATCTTT CALGELGQGGPPYTDKLIF
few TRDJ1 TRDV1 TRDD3 TGTGCTCTTGGGGATCGGGGATACGCACCTTCCGATAAACTCATCTTT CALGDRGYAPSDKLIF
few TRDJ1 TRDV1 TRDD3 TGTGCTCTTGGGGAACTTCCGGGTGGGGGATCTACCTCCCGTCGGTACACCGATAAACTCATCTTT CALGELPGGGSTSRRYTDKLIF
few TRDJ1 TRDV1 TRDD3 TGTGCTCTTGGATCCCGATGGTACTGGGGGGCGTACACCGATAAACTCATCTTT CALGSRWYWGAYTDKLIF
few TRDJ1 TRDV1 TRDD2 TGTGCTCTTGGGGAAGCCTTCCTAAGAGGTGCAGGCGTGGTAACCGATAAACTCATCTTT CALGEAFLRGAGVVTDKLIF
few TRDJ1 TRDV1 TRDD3 TGTGCTCTTGGGGAACTCGGGGATACTAAACTCATCTTT CALGELGDTKLIF
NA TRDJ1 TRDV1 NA TGTGCTCTTGACCCCAATTCGGGACGGCATAAACTCATCTTT CALDPNSGRHKLIF
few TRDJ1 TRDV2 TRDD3 TGTGCCTGTAAGCGAAGAAGGGGGATACACGATAAACTCATCTTT CACKRRRGIHDKLIF
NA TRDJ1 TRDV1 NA TGTGCTCTTGGGGACCTCCCAGCCGGAGAATATAAACTCATCTTT CALGDLPAGEYKLIF
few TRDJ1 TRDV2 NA TGTGCCTGCGAAAACCCCCGGGAGGTGAGTGGGGGTAAACTCATCTTT CACENPREVSGGKLIF
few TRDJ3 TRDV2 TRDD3 TGTGCCTGTGACACGGCTGGGGGATCCTGGGAAAGCTCCTGGGACACCCGACAGATGTTTTTC CACDTAGGSWESSWDTRQMFF
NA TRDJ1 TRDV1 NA TGTGCTCTTGGGGAACAAGTGGTGGGAAACCTTCGGAGCGATAAACTCATCTTT CALGEQVVGNLRSDKLIF
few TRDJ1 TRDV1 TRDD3 TGTGCTCTTGGGGAATCGGCCTCCTCCGACCGAGGCTACGGCTGGGGGATAACCACCGATAAACTCATCTTT CALGESASSDRGYGWGITTDKLIF
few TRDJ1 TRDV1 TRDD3 TGTGCTCTTGGGGAACTAAACCTTCTCCACCACAGACGTACTGGGGGCCCTGACACCGATAAACTCATCTTT CALGELNLLHHRRTGGPDTDKLIF
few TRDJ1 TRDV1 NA TGTGCTCTTGGGGAACTTGGTCCGAGCCGGATGGGGGCCGATAAACTCATCTTT CALGELGPSRMGADKLIF
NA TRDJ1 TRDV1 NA TGTGCTCTTGGGGTCCTGTCCAGGCCTGCCGATAAACTCATCTTT CALGVLSRPADKLIF
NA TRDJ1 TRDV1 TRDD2 TGTGCTCTTGGGGAAATGAGCCTTCCTATAAGAGGGAACGATAAACTCATCTTT CALGEMSLPIRGNDKLIF
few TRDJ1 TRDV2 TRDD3 TGTGCCTGTGTCCCTCTGGGGGACCGCACCGATAAACTCATCTTT CACVPLGDRTDKLIF
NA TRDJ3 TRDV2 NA TGTGCCTGTGACACCGGAGGATATTCTCCACCATGCTTGAGCTCCTGGGACACCCGACAGATGTTTTTC CACDTGGYSPPCLSSWDTRQMFF
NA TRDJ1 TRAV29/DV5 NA TGTGCAGCAAGCTACCCAGGCCTTCCCGCCAGTACTGGGCCTTCGGATAAACTCATCTTT CAASYPGLPASTGPSDKLIF
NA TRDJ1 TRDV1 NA TGTGCTCTTGGGGGAGGAGCTCCTACACCCTTTGGGGAACAGTACACCGATAAACTCATCTTT CALGGGAPTPFGEQYTDKLIF